This is a list of T cell receptor beta chains from one sample in a study of Ad26.COV2.S vaccination and SARS-CoV-2 variants. Using immunoSEQ multiplex PCR, the repertoire was profiled, and TCRdb retains in-frame clones only, with some absent. The table records around 300,000 clones, about 86% of them present only once. Sequenced here: peripheral blood, sampled in a trial of Ad26.COV2.S vaccine versus placebo. The receptors shown here come from a person between 18 and 65 years old who received the Ad26.COV2.S COVID-19 vaccine or a placebo. Both conserved end residues are part of each CDR3. A D gene is named only where the DNA matches it firmly. Clone sizes are given selectively: once, few, many, or a class where the clone is expanded.

j_call clone_size d_call v_call cdr3_aa cdr3_nt
TRBJ2-3 . . TRBV18 CASSPSQARGDTQYF TGTGCCAGCTCACCATCACAGGCTCGAGGAGATACGCAGTATTTT
TRBJ2-7 once TRBD2 TRBV7-2 CASSFGLAGGPIQQYF TGTGCCAGCAGCTTCGGATTAGCGGGAGGGCCGATACAGCAGTACTTC
TRBJ2-3 few . TRBV4-3 CASSQRPLPVSTDTQYF TGCGCCAGCAGCCAAAGGCCTCTCCCGGTTAGCACAGATACGCAGTATTTT
TRBJ2-3 once . TRBV7-3 CASSPRDRTDTQYF TGTGCCAGCAGCCCCCGGGACCGCACAGATACGCAGTATTTT
TRBJ2-1 . . TRBV6-2/TRBV6-3 CASSYEPYNEQFF TGTGCCAGCAGTTACGAACCCTACAATGAGCAGTTCTTC
TRBJ1-1 . TRBD1 TRBV28 CASSLTSTGAGGEAFF TGTGCCAGCAGTTTAACCTCGACAGGGGCGGGGGGTGAAGCTTTCTTT
TRBJ2-3 . . TRBV7-2 CASSSPAADTQYF TGTGCCAGCAGCTCTCCGGCGGCAGATACGCAGTATTTT
TRBJ1-6 once TRBD1 TRBV7-6 CASSPTWDRGSPLHF TGTGCCAGCAGCCCTACCTGGGACAGGGGTTCACCCCTCCACTTT
TRBJ2-1 . TRBD2 TRBV3-1/TRBV3-2 CASSPGLAGAEQFF TGTGCCAGCAGCCCGGGACTAGCGGGGGCTGAGCAGTTCTTC
TRBJ2-1 . TRBD2 TRBV7-9 CASSLPGLAVRNEQFF TGTGCCAGCAGCTTACCTGGACTAGCGGTTAGAAATGAGCAGTTCTTC
TRBJ2-3 . . TRBV24-1 CATSVSGSTDTQYF TGTGCCACCAGTGTCAGCGGCAGTACAGATACGCAGTATTTT
TRBJ1-2 . TRBD1 TRBV4-3 CASSQGTGDFYGYTF TGCGCCAGCAGCCAAGGGACAGGGGATTTCTATGGCTACACCTTC
TRBJ1-2 . TRBD1 TRBV4-1 CASSQNSDRAYGYTF TGCGCCAGCAGCCAAAATTCCGACAGGGCCTATGGCTACACCTTC
TRBJ2-3 . . TRBV28 CASSLQGLSTDTQYF TGTGCCAGCAGTTTACAGGGCTTGAGCACAGATACGCAGTATTTT
TRBJ1-5 . . TRBV5-6 CASTLGGVGDQPQHF TGTGCCAGCACCCTGGGGGGGGTGGGGGATCAGCCCCAGCATTTT
TRBJ2-3 . . TRBV10-1 CASSDPGLGTDTQYF TGCGCCAGCAGTGACCCCGGCTTGGGCACAGATACGCAGTATTTT
TRBJ1-2 . . TRBV19 CATDGGSNYGYTF TGTGCCACGGACGGGGGGTCTAACTATGGCTACACCTTC
TRBJ1-3 once . TRBV15 CATSRGGDSGNTIYF TGTGCCACCAGCAGAGGAGGAGACTCTGGAAACACCATATATTTT
TRBJ1-4 . TRBD1 TRBV9 CASSLRDRDAEKLFF TGTGCCAGCAGCCTCCGGGACAGGGATGCTGAAAAACTGTTTTTT
TRBJ1-2 . . TRBV19 CASSRWLRGVSVSGYTF TGTGCCAGTAGTAGGTGGTTGAGGGGAGTTTCTGTTTCGGGCTACACCTTC
TRBJ1-6 . TRBD1 TRBV16 CASSFRDRASPLHF TGTGCCAGCAGCTTCCGGGACAGGGCTTCACCCCTCCACTTT
TRBJ2-3 . . TRBV3-1/TRBV3-2 CASSQGGTDTQYF TGTGCCAGCAGCCAGGGGGGCACAGATACGCAGTATTTT
TRBJ1-5 . TRBD1 TRBV5-1 CASSPRPGTANQPQHF TGCGCCAGCAGCCCCCGCCCCGGGACAGCGAATCAGCCCCAGCATTTT
TRBJ1-1 once . TRBV18 CASSPGQGLEAFF TGTGCCAGCTCACCCGGTCAGGGGCTTGAAGCTTTCTTT
TRBJ2-1 . TRBD2 TRBV9 CASSVGSGSLNEQFF TGTGCCAGCAGCGTAGGGAGCGGGAGCTTGAATGAGCAGTTCTTC
TRBJ1-1 . . TRBV2 CASSRDQTEAFF TGTGCCAGCAGCCGGGACCAGACTGAAGCTTTCTTT
TRBJ2-3 few . TRBV11-2 CASSFGDGFLF TGTGCCAGCAGCTTTGGGGACGGATTTCTTTTT